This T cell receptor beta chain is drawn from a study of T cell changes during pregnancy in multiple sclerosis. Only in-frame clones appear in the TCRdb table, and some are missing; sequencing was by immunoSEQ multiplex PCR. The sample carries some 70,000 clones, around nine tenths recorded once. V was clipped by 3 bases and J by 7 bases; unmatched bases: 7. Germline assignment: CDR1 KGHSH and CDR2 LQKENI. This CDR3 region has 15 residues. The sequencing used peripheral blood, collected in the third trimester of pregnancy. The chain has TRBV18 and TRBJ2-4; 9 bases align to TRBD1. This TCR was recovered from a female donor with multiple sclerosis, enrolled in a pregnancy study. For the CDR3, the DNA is TGTGCCAGCTCACCGCGAGCACAGGGGGCTAACATTCAGTACTTC. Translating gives CASSPRAQGANIQYF. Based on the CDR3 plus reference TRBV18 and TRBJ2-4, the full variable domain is NAGVMQNPRHLVRRRGQEARLRCSPMKGHSHVYWYRQLPEEGLKFMVYLQKENIIDESGMPKERFSAEFPKEGPSILRIQQVVRGDSAAYFCASSPRAQGANIQYFGAGTRLSVL.